Described below is a single T cell receptor beta chain sequence and its context. Its cognate antigen is unknown. The data were produced by immunoSEQ multiplex PCR, yet TCRdb's version contains in-frame clones alone and is incomplete. The data hold 100,000 to 120,000 clones, with around 65% observed a single time. The germline CDR1 and CDR2 sequences are MDHEN and SYDVKM. The V end was cut by 3 bases, the J end by 2 bases, with 13 bases between. The CDR3 spans 15 residues. These data belong to a study of shared clonotypes between healthy human individuals. Study context: Three CD4 naive, three CD4 memory, two CD8 naive and one CD8 memory plate were used per donor. General study results and limits: In four donors, about 5% of naive CD4 clonotypes appeared in common. Naive subsets, compared against memory subsets, generally had larger estimated richness values.

Specimen: memory CD8+ T cells sorted from blood. Subset meaning: CD45RO+ cells pooled with CCR7-negative TemRA cells. The chain recombines TRBV28 with TRBJ1-1; D unclear. The sequence came from a woman in her twenties or thirties in good health. CDR3 sequence (DNA): TGTGCCAGCAGTTTCGAGGTCAGCTTTAACACTGAAGCTTTCTTT. As protein: CASSFEVSFNTEAFF. The variable domain in full, with the rest retrieved from reference TRBV28 and TRBJ1-1, is DVKVTQSSRYLVKRTGEKVFLECVQDMDHENMFWYRQDPGLGLRLIYFSYDVKMKEKGDIPEGYSVSREKKERFSLILESASTNQTSMYLCASSFEVSFNTEAFFGQGTRLTVV.